Listed below are T cell receptor beta chains from one sample, sequenced in a study of T-cell memory formation after mild COVID-19. TCRdb processed the 5' RACE reads anew with MiXCR; each CDR3 protein has one entry. The sample holds about 360,000 distinct CDR3 sequences; around 15% are singletons and the top ten take roughly 22%. The sequenced sample consisted of PBMCs or a T cell subset sorted from them (not recorded which). The receptors stem from a man aged 18 to 35 who had mild COVID-19 (a few samples of this study predate the infection). Cell type and time point are not known. Both conserved end residues are trimmed from each CDR3. A D gene is named only where the DNA matches it firmly.

D,V,J,CDR3
.,TRBV28,TRBJ1-2,ASRHDRHYGYT
.,TRBV6-6,TRBJ2-2,ASSYSTGVNTGELF
TRBD1,TRBV11-2,TRBJ2-3,ASSVSTGGDTQY
TRBD2,TRBV7-2,TRBJ2-3,ASSKMGLAGGASTDTQY
.,TRBV5-6,TRBJ2-1,ASSLAWTEEQF
.,TRBV11-2,TRBJ1-3,ASSSSSGAGSPGNTIY
.,TRBV24-1,TRBJ1-1,ATPPGMNTEAF
TRBD2,TRBV5-1,TRBJ2-2,ASSLVPGGGTGELF
TRBD1,TRBV29-1,TRBJ2-7,SFYGQGAYEQY
.,TRBV20-1,TRBJ1-2,SAQRAGYGYT
TRBD1,TRBV28,TRBJ1-4,ASSPPQGAGTNEKLF
TRBD1,TRBV7-2,TRBJ1-2,ASSSTGDYGYT
TRBD1,TRBV28,TRBJ2-2,ATELGQENTGELF
TRBD2,TRBV10-3,TRBJ2-3,AISERGEGTDTQY
.,TRBV19,TRBJ1-2,ASSILINYGYT
TRBD1,TRBV18,TRBJ2-7,ASSWGTGGSYEQY
.,TRBV6-6,TRBJ1-5,ASSWDLVQPQH